This T cell receptor (beta chain) originates from a study of T cell responses to AZD1222 COVID-19 vaccine. Whole-study findings and limits: Donors in the cohort were predominantly white British and more often female, and clonal diversity was possibly underestimated.

The length of the CDR3 is 15 residues. The V segment lost 3 bases and the J segment 9 bases; nucleotides outside the gene matches: 9. The germline gives CDR1 SGHTA, CDR2 FQGNSA. Repertoires were generated with immunoSEQ multiplex PCR, while TCRdb's copy carries only in-frame clones and drops some. The sample lists 150,000 to 170,000 clones, less than 90% occurring once. With respect to this clone: The antigen remains unidentified.

The source of this sequence is an adult in good health. The input for sequencing was peripheral blood, taken on day 0 of MenACWY control vaccination. The chain uses TRBV7-2 and TRBJ2-1, with TRBD2 matching 9 bases. The CDR3 region has the DNA TGTGCCAGCAGCTTCGAGCGGGGGGCTGCGCGTGAGCAGTTCTTC. Protein sequence: CASSFERGAAREQFF.